The TCR beta chain described here comes from a study of neurological immune-mediated disorders. TCRdb ran MiXCR on the 5' RACE reads and lists one entry per CDR3 protein. Of approximately 30,000 distinct CDR3 sequences in the sample, less than 6% were seen once. This clonotype is medium-sized. The CDR3 spans 15 residues. The V end lost 1 base, the J end lost 0 bases, and 7 bases lay between the germline ends. Specimen: CD4+ T cells from blood. The rearrangement links TRBV12-3 or TRBV12-4 to TRBJ1-5, with unresolved D. The origin of this receptor is a woman between 45 and 60 years old in good health. CDR3 in amino acids: CASSLGQNSNQPQHF. As DNA, the CDR3 is TGTGCCAGCAGTTTAGGGCAGAATAGCAATCAGCCCCAGCATTTT.